A selection of T cell receptor beta chains follows, all from one sample in a study of cytomegalovirus exposure and HLA in healthy donors. Measured with immunoSEQ multiplex PCR; TCRdb has only the in-frame clones, and not every one. This sample has 120,000 or so clones, with over 65% found just once. Sequencing was performed on PBMCs. The receptors originated from a woman aged 40 to 50 in good health and CMV-seronegative. The CDR3 runs from the conserved cysteine through the conserved F or W. The D gene is left open where the match is weak. Clone size appears in some rows only: once, few, many, or a class for an expanded clone.

TGCAGCGTTGAAATGGGTGACACCGGTTACGAGCAGTACTTC	CSVEMGDTGYEQYF	-	-	14	TRBV29-1	TRBJ2-7
TGTGCCACCAGCAGACCGGGACAGAACTACGAGCAGTACTTC	CATSRPGQNYEQYF	TRBD1	-	14	TRBV15	TRBJ2-7
TGTGCCAGCAGCGAGGACAGGGGCGAACAGCCCCAGCATTTT	CASSEDRGEQPQHF	TRBD1	-	14	TRBV2	TRBJ1-5
TGTGCCAGCATTTCATTGGGCGCGGGAAAAAGCACAGATACGCAGTATTTT	CASISLGAGKSTDTQYF	-	once	17	TRBV2	TRBJ2-3
TGCGCCAGCAGCTTGTCCGGGGGACGGAACGAGCAGTACTTC	CASSLSGGRNEQYF	-	once	14	TRBV5-1	TRBJ2-7
TGCAGCGCGCTAGTAGCCCTAAACACCGGGGAGCTGTTTTTT	CSALVALNTGELFF	-	-	14	TRBV29-1	TRBJ2-2
TGTGCCATCAGTGACCCGAACCCAATAACAGGGGCCAAAAACATTCAGTACTTC	CAISDPNPITGAKNIQYF	-	-	18	TRBV10-3	TRBJ2-4
TGTGCCATCAGTGAGTCTGTTGGCCAGCCCCAGCATTTT	CAISESVGQPQHF	-	-	13	TRBV10-3	TRBJ1-5
TGTGCCAGCATGAAGAGGCGGGGGGCCTACGAGCAGTACTTC	CASMKRRGAYEQYF	TRBD2	-	14	TRBV28	TRBJ2-7
TGTGCCAGCAGTGACCAGCGGGCGCAAGAGACCCAGTACTTC	CASSDQRAQETQYF	-	-	14	TRBV2	TRBJ2-5
TGTGCCAGCTCACGTACGGGACTAGCGGGAGAAAATGAGCAGTTCTTC	CASSRTGLAGENEQFF	TRBD2	-	16	TRBV18	TRBJ2-1
TGTGCCAGCAGCTTGCGGGAGGGCCGCAATGAGCAGTTCTTC	CASSLREGRNEQFF	TRBD2	-	14	TRBV7-2	TRBJ2-1
TGTGCCAGCAGCGACTTAGGGGGGGAGTATGGCTACACCTTC	CASSDLGGEYGYTF	-	-	14	TRBV25-1	TRBJ1-2
TGCGCCAGCAGCAGGAACGACTTCGGTGGCTACACCTTC	CASSRNDFGGYTF	-	-	13	TRBV5-1	TRBJ1-2
TGTGCCAGCAGCCGGAACGAAGCGGGTGCCGAGAACATTCAGTACTTC	CASSRNEAGAENIQYF	-	-	16	TRBV4-2	TRBJ2-4
TGTGCCAGCAGCGTAGACAGGGGAGGCCAAGAGACCCAGTACTTC	CASSVDRGGQETQYF	-	-	15	TRBV9	TRBJ2-5
TGTGCCAGCAGGGGGATAGAGACAGGAAATTCCGAGCAGTACTTC	CASRGIETGNSEQYF	-	-	15	TRBV6-5	TRBJ2-7
TGTGCCATCAGTGACAGGGATGGGCCCCAGCATTTT	CAISDRDGPQHF	-	-	12	TRBV10-3	TRBJ1-5
TGCGCCAGCAGCCAAGTCCTGGCAGGAGAGGGCCAGCCCCAGCATTTT	CASSQVLAGEGQPQHF	-	-	16	TRBV4-3	TRBJ1-5
TGCAGCGTTGAAGGAAACCGGGACAGTACCTACAATGAGCAGTTCTTC	CSVEGNRDSTYNEQFF	TRBD1	-	16	TRBV29-1	TRBJ2-1
TGTGCCAGCAGACTAGCGGGGTCCAATGAGCAGTTCTTC	CASRLAGSNEQFF	TRBD2	-	13	TRBV28	TRBJ2-1
TGTGCCATCAGTGAACGACAGGGTGGCCACGAGCAGTACTTC	CAISERQGGHEQYF	TRBD1	-	14	TRBV10-3	TRBJ2-7
TGTGCCACCACAGGGGACGACTCCTACGAGCAGTACTTC	CATTGDDSYEQYF	TRBD1	-	13	TRBV19	TRBJ2-7
TGTGCCAGCAGCCAACCCGGGACTAGCGCCAGCTACGAGCAGTACTTC	CASSQPGTSASYEQYF	TRBD2	-	16	TRBV14	TRBJ2-7
TGTGCCAGCGTTGAGCGGCCCCCAGTGAGCGAGCAGTACTTC	CASVERPPVSEQYF	-	-	14	TRBV28	TRBJ2-7
TGTGCCAGCAGCAACCGGGACAGGAGGACCGGGGAGCTGTTTTTT	CASSNRDRRTGELFF	TRBD1	-	15	TRBV11-2	TRBJ2-2
TGTGCCAGTAGTTGGGCCGTGAACACCGGGGAGCTGTTTTTT	CASSWAVNTGELFF	-	-	14	TRBV19	TRBJ2-2
TGCGCCAGCAGTGATCACAGCTCTGGGGCCAACGTCCTGACTTTC	CASSDHSSGANVLTF	-	-	15	TRBV10-2	TRBJ2-6
TGTGCCAGCAGCCGATCTGGGGTAGCGGGTTACAATGAGCAGTTCTTC	CASSRSGVAGYNEQFF	TRBD2	-	16	TRBV9	TRBJ2-1
TGTGCCAGCAGCTGGTCAGAGAACACCGGGGAGCTGTTTTTT	CASSWSENTGELFF	-	-	14	TRBV7-2	TRBJ2-2
TGTGCCAGCAGTGAACGAGGTAGCACAGATACGCAGTATTTT	CASSERGSTDTQYF	-	-	14	TRBV6-1	TRBJ2-3
TGCGCCAGCAGCCCTAGCGGGAGCAGGAGCGATGAGCAGTTCTTC	CASSPSGSRSDEQFF	TRBD2	-	15	TRBV4-1	TRBJ2-1
TGTGCCAGTAGGGGACAAATGATTGAGCAGTTCTTC	CASRGQMIEQFF	-	-	12	TRBV19	TRBJ2-1
TGTGCCAGCAGTTTGGGCCAGCGGGAGCAGTTCTTC	CASSLGQREQFF	-	once	12	TRBV28	TRBJ2-1
TGTGCCAGCAGCCCCGGCGGGACAGGGGGCCTAGCTGAAGCTTTCTTT	CASSPGGTGGLAEAFF	TRBD1	few	16	TRBV7-3	TRBJ1-1
TGTGCCAGTAGTAGGGGGGCTAGCGGACCCCCGGTGGCGTACGAGCAGTACTTC	CASSRGASGPPVAYEQYF	-	-	18	TRBV19	TRBJ2-7
TGTGCCAGCAGCTTAGGACTAGCTTACACAGATACGCAGTATTTT	CASSLGLAYTDTQYF	TRBD2	-	15	TRBV11-3	TRBJ2-3
TGTGCCAGCAGGGTGACAGGGGGCATAGATACGCAGTATTTT	CASRVTGGIDTQYF	TRBD1	-	14	TRBV2	TRBJ2-3
TGTGCCAGCAGCTTAGCGGGAGGGGAACAGTTCTTC	CASSLAGGEQFF	TRBD2	-	12	TRBV6-5	TRBJ2-1
TGTGCCAGCAGCCAAGCGGCGGGAGGAAACTACGAGCAGTACTTC	CASSQAAGGNYEQYF	TRBD2	-	15	TRBV4-2	TRBJ2-7
TGTGCCAGCAGTGGTCACGGGGGTGAGACCCAGTACTTC	CASSGHGGETQYF	-	-	13	TRBV2	TRBJ2-5
TGTGCCAGCAGCCAAGATATGACAGCTTCAGTGGTACAACAGTACTTC	CASSQDMTASVVQQYF	-	-	16	TRBV4-2	TRBJ2-7
TGTGCCAGCGGCCGGGACATGATCTACGAGCAGTACTTC	CASGRDMIYEQYF	-	-	13	TRBV28	TRBJ2-7
TGTGCCAGCAGAAGACAGGGGAATTATCAGCCCCAGCATTTT	CASRRQGNYQPQHF	TRBD1	-	14	TRBV28	TRBJ1-5
TGTGCCAGCAGCTTAGTCGGGACAGGGACAGATACGCAGTATTTT	CASSLVGTGTDTQYF	TRBD1	-	15	TRBV11-3	TRBJ2-3
TGTGCCAGCAGCACCCGGTGGGGCGAGCTGTTTTTT	CASSTRWGELFF	-	-	12	TRBV27	TRBJ2-2
TGCGCCAGCAGCTTAAGCGGGGAAGAGACCCAGTACTTC	CASSLSGEETQYF	TRBD2	-	13	TRBV5-1	TRBJ2-5
TGTTCCAGCAGCGAGAACTTTAGAGGTGCTAATGAAAAACTGTTTTTT	CSSSENFRGANEKLFF	-	-	16	TRBV7-9	TRBJ1-4
TGTGCCAGCAGCTTGGCGGGAATGAACACTGAAGCTTTCTTT	CASSLAGMNTEAFF	-	-	14	TRBV5-8	TRBJ1-1
TGTGCCAGCAGTTACCTCGGGGGAGTGGGGGAAAAACTGTTTTTT	CASSYLGGVGEKLFF	-	-	15	TRBV6-5	TRBJ1-4
TGCGCCAGCAGCCCCCCAAGCGGTAGGACGGGAGAGACCCAGTACTTC	CASSPPSGRTGETQYF	-	-	16	TRBV4-1	TRBJ2-5